Sequencing of this TCR beta chain was carried out in a study of tumor and adjacent non-tumor tissue in lung cancer. Broader study findings: TCR diversity was significantly greater in tumor than normal lung tissue. Higher tumor TCR diversity was associated with shorter survival.

TCRbeta libraries were built with three rounds of nested PCR, modified from ARM-PCR. A single record per CDR3 protein comes from TCRdb applying MiXCR to the multiplex PCR reads. The sample consists of 47,000 or so distinct CDR3 sequences, 60% to 65% of them appearing once. Comments on this clonotype: Its antigen remains unknown. The junction differs from germline at one of its ends, possibly a read error.

The template was RNA from unsorted bulk tissue. More than 3 cm separated this lung sample from the edge of the tumor. Donors were chemotherapy-naive, newly diagnosed lung cancer surgical patients in China, August–late 2014. This receptor was taken from a woman in her 70s with non-small cell lung cancer. Sequencing used distant non-tumor lung tissue.

The CDR3 spells CVSRLMGLVGHPYF. The CDR3 DNA is TGTGTCAGCAGACTAATGGGACTAGTGGGACACCCGTACTTC. The rearrangement links TRBV28 to TRBJ2-5; 8 bases match TRBD2. CDR1 and CDR2 (germline): MDHEN, SYDVKM. This CDR3 is 14 amino acids long. Looking up the rest from reference TRBV28 and TRBJ2-5 gives the full variable domain: DVKVTQSSRYLVKRTGEKVFLECVQDMDHENMFWYRQDPGLGLRLIYFSYDVKMKEKGDIPEGYSVSREKKERFSLILESASTNQTSMYLCVSRLMGLVGHPYFGPGTRLLVL.